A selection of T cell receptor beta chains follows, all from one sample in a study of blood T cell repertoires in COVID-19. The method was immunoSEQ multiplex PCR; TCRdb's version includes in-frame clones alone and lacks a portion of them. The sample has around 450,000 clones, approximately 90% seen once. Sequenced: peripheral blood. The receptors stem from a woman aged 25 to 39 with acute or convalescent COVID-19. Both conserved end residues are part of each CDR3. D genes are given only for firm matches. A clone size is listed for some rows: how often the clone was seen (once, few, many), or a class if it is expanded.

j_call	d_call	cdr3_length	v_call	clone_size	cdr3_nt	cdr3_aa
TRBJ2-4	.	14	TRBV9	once	TGTGCCAGCAGCGTTGGGGGGGCCAAAAACATTCAGTACTTC	CASSVGGAKNIQYF
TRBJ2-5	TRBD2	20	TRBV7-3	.	TGTGCCAGCAGCTTACGGGCCCCTAGCGGGGGGCCCCCGTACCAAGAGACCCAGTACTTC	CASSLRAPSGGPPYQETQYF
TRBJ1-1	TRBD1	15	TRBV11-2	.	TGTGCCAGCAGCTCCTCGGACAGGGGAGACACTGAAGCTTTCTTT	CASSSSDRGDTEAFF
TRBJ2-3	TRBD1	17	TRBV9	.	TGTGCCAGCAGCGTAGAGGGCAGGGGGCATCAGGAGGATACGCAGTATTTT	CASSVEGRGHQEDTQYF
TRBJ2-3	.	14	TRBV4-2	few	TGTGCCAGCAGCCAAGATATGTCAGCGAATACGCAGTATTTT	CASSQDMSANTQYF
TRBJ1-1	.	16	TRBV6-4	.	TGTGCCAGCAGTTATCTAATAGGGGGTTCGAACACTGAAGCTTTCTTT	CASSYLIGGSNTEAFF
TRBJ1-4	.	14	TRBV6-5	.	TGTGCCAGCAGCACAACAGGGAATAATGAAAAACTGTTTTTT	CASSTTGNNEKLFF
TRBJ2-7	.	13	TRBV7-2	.	TGTGCCAGCAGCTTCTCCCCCCGCTACGAGCAGTACTTC	CASSFSPRYEQYF
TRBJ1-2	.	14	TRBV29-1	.	TGCAGCGTTGAGGCTCAGTCCAGAAACTATGGCTACACCTTC	CSVEAQSRNYGYTF
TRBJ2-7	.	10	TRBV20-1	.	TGCAGTGCTAGACGGGGGGAGCAGTACTTC	CSARRGEQYF
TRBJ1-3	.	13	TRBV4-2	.	TGTGCCAGCACCCGGGAGGGAAGGGGCCCCATATATTTT	CASTREGRGPIYF
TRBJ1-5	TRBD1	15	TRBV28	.	TGTGCCAGCAGTTCAATAGACAGGGTCAATCAGCCCCAGCATTTT	CASSSIDRVNQPQHF
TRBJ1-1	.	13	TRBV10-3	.	TGTGCCATCACGGGGGGGGTGAACACTGAAGCTTTCTTT	CAITGGVNTEAFF
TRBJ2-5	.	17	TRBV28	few	TGTGCCAGCAGTCTCGGGGACAATGGGTCACAACAAGAGACCCAGTACTTC	CASSLGDNGSQQETQYF
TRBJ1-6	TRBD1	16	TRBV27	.	TGTGCCAGCAGAAAACCCCCCCCAGGGGGGAATTCACCCCTCCACTTT	CASRKPPPGGNSPLHF
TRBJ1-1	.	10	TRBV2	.	TGTGCCAGCAGTGAATCGGGGAGTTTCTTT	CASSESGSFF
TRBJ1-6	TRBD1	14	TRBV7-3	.	TGTGCCAGCAGCTCGACAGGGTTGGATTCACCCCTCCACTTT	CASSSTGLDSPLHF
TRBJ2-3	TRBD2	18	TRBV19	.	TGTGCCAGTAGTAAGACTAGCGGGGGTACCTTACGCACAGATACGCAGTATTTT	CASSKTSGGTLRTDTQYF
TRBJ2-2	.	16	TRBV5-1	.	TGCGCCAGCAGCGTGGGGGCAGTTCGGGGAACCGGGGAGCTGTTTTTT	CASSVGAVRGTGELFF
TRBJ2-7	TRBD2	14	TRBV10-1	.	TGCGCCAGCAGTGTCGGCGGGGGGTCCTACGAGCAGTACTTC	CASSVGGGSYEQYF
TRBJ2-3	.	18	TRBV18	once	TGTGCCAGCTCACCGTCCCCCGGGGGCAGGGGGTACACAGATACGCAGTATTTT	CASSPSPGGRGYTDTQYF
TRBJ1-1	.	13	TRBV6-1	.	TGTGCCAGCTCAGGGATTGGATACACTGAAGCTTTCTTT	CASSGIGYTEAFF
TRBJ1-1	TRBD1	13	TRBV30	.	TGTGCCTGGATAGCAGGGGGGATCACTGAAGCTTTCTTT	CAWIAGGITEAFF
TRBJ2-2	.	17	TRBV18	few	TGTGCCAGCTCACCACCGCGCCAAAGAGCGAACACCGGGGAGCTGTTTTTT	CASSPPRQRANTGELFF
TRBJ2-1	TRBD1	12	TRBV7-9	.	TGTGCCAGCAGCCGACAGGGTAGGGAGCAGTTCTTC	CASSRQGREQFF
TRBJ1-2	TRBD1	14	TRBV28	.	TGTGCCAGCAGTTTTAAAGGGGGCGACTATGGCTACACCTTC	CASSFKGGDYGYTF
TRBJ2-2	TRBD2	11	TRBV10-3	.	TGTGCCGTGCGGGGGACCGGGGAGCTGTTTTTT	CAVRGTGELFF
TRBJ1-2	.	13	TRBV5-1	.	TGCGCCAGCAGCTTGAGTGGCACTAGAGGCTACACCTTC	CASSLSGTRGYTF
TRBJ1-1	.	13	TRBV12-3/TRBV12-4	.	TGTGCCAGCAGTTTAATCAAGGGGACTGAAGCTTTCTTT	CASSLIKGTEAFF
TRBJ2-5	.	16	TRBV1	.	TGCACCAGCAGCCAGAGGGGGCGGGGGGCCCAAGAGACCCAGTACTTC	CTSSQRGRGAQETQYF
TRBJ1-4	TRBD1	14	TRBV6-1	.	TGTGCCAGCAGTGAATCGGGACAGGGGGAAAAACTGTTTTTT	CASSESGQGEKLFF
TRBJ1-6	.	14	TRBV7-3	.	TGTGCCAGCAGCTTAGGGCCAATTAATTCACCCCTCCACTTT	CASSLGPINSPLHF
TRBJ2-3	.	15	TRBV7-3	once	TGTGCCAGCAGCTTAAGCGGGGACCTTTATGATACGCAGTATTTT	CASSLSGDLYDTQYF
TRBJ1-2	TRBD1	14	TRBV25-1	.	TGTGCCAGCAGTGATTTGGGGACAGGGGCTGGCTACACCTTC	CASSDLGTGAGYTF
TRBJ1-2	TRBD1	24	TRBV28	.	TGTGCCAGCAGTCGGGGGACAGGGGTCAGAGCAAGCCTAGGGTACCGTTTCGAGAACTATGGCTACACCTTC	CASSRGTGVRASLGYRFENYGYTF
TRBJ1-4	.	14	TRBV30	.	TGTGCCTGGAGTCGTTGGGGCGGGGGTGAAAAACTGTTTTTT	CAWSRWGGGEKLFF
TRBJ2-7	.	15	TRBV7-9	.	TGTGCCAGCAGCTCATTTAGGGGGAGTTCCCACGAGCAGTACTTC	CASSSFRGSSHEQYF
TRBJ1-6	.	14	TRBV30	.	TGTGCCTGGGGGACGGGGACACTTAATTCACCCCTCCACTTT	CAWGTGTLNSPLHF
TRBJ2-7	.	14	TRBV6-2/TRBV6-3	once	TGTGCCAGCAGTTACTCCTTGCGGACCTACGAGCAGTACTTC	CASSYSLRTYEQYF
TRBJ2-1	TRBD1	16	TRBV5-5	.	TGTGCCAGCAGCTTGGGACAGGGGAGCTCCTACAATGAGCAGTTCTTC	CASSLGQGSSYNEQFF
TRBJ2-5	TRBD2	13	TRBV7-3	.	TGTGCCAGCAGCCCCCGGACTAGCGAGACCCAGTACTTC	CASSPRTSETQYF
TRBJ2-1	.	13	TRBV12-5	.	TGTGCTAGTGAAGGACAAAAAGGGGGTGAGCAGTTCTTC	CASEGQKGGEQFF
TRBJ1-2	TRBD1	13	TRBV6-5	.	TGTGCCAGCAGACAGGGGTCTCACTATGGCTACACCTTC	CASRQGSHYGYTF
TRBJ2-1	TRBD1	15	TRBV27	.	TGTGCCAGCAGGGCAGACAGGGGGGTCTACAATGAGCAGTTCTTC	CASRADRGVYNEQFF
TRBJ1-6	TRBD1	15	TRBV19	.	TGTGCCAGTAGTAAAAGGGACAGGGGCGTGTCACCCCTCCACTTT	CASSKRDRGVSPLHF
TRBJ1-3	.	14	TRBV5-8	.	TGTGCCAGCAGCCCCTCGCGACAGGGAAACACCATATATTTT	CASSPSRQGNTIYF